Listed here are 21 T cell receptor beta chains from one sample, sequenced in a study of graft-versus-host responses after intestinal transplantation. No antigens are known for them. Generated by immunoSEQ multiplex PCR, the TCRdb table keeps only in-frame clones and is missing some. The sample shows about 88,000 clones, 94% of them seen only once. The material sequenced was unstimulated CD4+ T cells sorted from spleen or lymph node cells, taken before transplant. These receptor sequences come from a human donor who was the organ donor for an intestinal transplant.

The V gene is TRBV5-1, the J gene TRBJ1-6; 9 bases match TRBD1. V lost 0 bases, J lost 9 bases, and 4 bases stayed unmatched. Looked up from germline, CDR1 is SGHRS and CDR2 is YFSETQ. The CDR3 is 15 amino acids. The CDR3 reads CASSLDGTGTSPLHF. The CDR3 nucleotides read TGCGCCAGCAGCTTGGACGGGACAGGGACTTCACCCCTCCACTTT.

The genes are TRBV25-1 and TRBJ1-5; TRBD1 aligns across 8 bases. V gave up 3 bases and J gave up 5 bases; unmatched junction bases: 6. There are 15 residues in the CDR3. CDR1 MGHDK and CDR2 SYGVNS come from the germline V gene. CDR3 in DNA: TGTGCCAGCAGTGACCCTGGGACAGGAGATCAGCCCCAGCATTTT. Translating it yields CASSDPGTGDQPQHF.

The chain links TRBV12-5 to TRBJ2-1; perhaps TRBD2 as D (6 bases). V was cut by 9 bases and J by 2 bases, with 17 bases left in between. CDR1 is LGHNT and CDR2 is FRNRAP in the germline V gene. This CDR3 comprises 15 residues. The CDR3 spells CASQVRGTAYNEQFF. The CDR3 bases are TGTGCTAGCCAGGTCCGGGGGACTGCCTACAATGAGCAGTTCTTC.

This clone appeared once. This chain uses TRBV7-9 with TRBJ2-5; D not resolved. The CDR3 is 14 residues long. Germline CDR1 reads SEHNR; CDR2 reads FQNEAQ (reference sequence). The germline V and J ends were trimmed by 1 base and 2 bases, with 8 bases remaining between them. CDR3 sequence (DNA): TGTGCCAGCAGCTTAGGCGCAGAACAAGAGACCCAGTACTTC. The encoded protein is CASSLGAEQETQYF.

The chain employs TRBV10-3 and TRBJ1-5, with 9 bases identical to TRBD1. With V trimmed by 0 bases and J by 3 bases, 3 bases remained unmatched. CDR3 length: 16 amino acids. Germline-derived CDR1 and CDR2 are ENHRY and SYGVKD. The CDR3 DNA sequence: TGTGCCATCAGTGAGTCGGGACAGGGTAACAATCAGCCCCAGCATTTT. Its translation: CAISESGQGNNQPQHF.

The rearrangement links TRBV19 to TRBJ1-1; 7 bases agree with TRBD1. The CDR3 sequence is 14 residues long. The V and J ends lost 4 bases and 8 bases, in that order; junction bases with no gene match: 10. Germline V gene data show CDR1 as LNHDA and CDR2 as SQIVND (reference sequence). The CDR3 region is CASSTRQGRSEAFF. In DNA form, the CDR3 reads TGTGCCAGTAGTACCCGACAGGGAAGGTCAGAAGCTTTCTTT.

This sequence joins TRBV4-1 and TRBJ1-1; D unclear. Trimming stripped 0 bases from V and 0 bases from J, with 14 bases between. This CDR3 spans 17 amino acids. Looked up from germline, CDR1 is MGHRA and CDR2 is YSYEKL. The CDR3 DNA follows: TGCGCCAGCAGCCAAGATTGGAAGGCAGTTATGAACACTGAAGCTTTCTTT. Amino acid sequence: CASSQDWKAVMNTEAFF.

This chain links TRBV28 with TRBJ2-7; possible D gene TRBD2, 6 bases. V gave up 7 bases and J gave up 3 bases, with 25 bases separating them. Looked up from germline, CDR1 is MDHEN and CDR2 is SYDVKM. This CDR3 has 17 amino acids. DNA for the CDR3: TGTGCCAGCACTGAAGGAGGGGTCGGACGCCACATCTACGAGCAGTACTTC. Its translation: CASTEGGVGRHIYEQYF.

The gene calls are TRBV18 and TRBJ2-5, with D possibly being TRBD2 (5 bases). This CDR3 region has 13 residues. Germline CDR1 and CDR2: KGHSH and LQKENI. V was cut by 3 bases and J by 3 bases, with 8 bases left in between. DNA for the CDR3: TGTGCCAGCTCACCCGGGATAAAAGAGACCCAGTACTTC. It encodes CASSPGIKETQYF.

This chain connects TRBV10-2 to TRBJ2-5, with D perhaps matching TRBD1 (5 bases). The J call may be wrong; the DNA end is better matched by TRBJ2-7. CDR1 and CDR2 from the germline V gene are WSHSY and SAAADI. This CDR3 has 13 amino acids. Here the CDR3 reads CASSTVSSYEQYF. The CDR3 DNA sequence: TGCGCCAGCTCGACAGTTAGCTCCTACGAGCAGTACTTC.

The CDR3 reads CASSSDLAGGRETQYF. For the CDR3, the DNA is TGTGCCAGCAGCTCCGATTTAGCGGGGGGGCGGGAGACCCAGTACTTC. The chain combines TRBV7-8 with TRBJ2-5, with 11 bases matching TRBD2. After removal of 4 bases from V and 5 bases from J, the junction contained 9 bases not matched to a gene. Germline values: CDR1 SGHVS, CDR2 FQNEAQ. The CDR3 loop spans 16 amino acids.

The chain has TRBV10-2 and TRBJ2-3; no definite D call. Germline CDR1 is WSHSY and CDR2 is SAAADI. This CDR3 spans 13 amino acids. V lost 2 bases and J lost 7, with 10 bases in between. Here the CDR3 reads CASSEDLPNTQYF. The CDR3 DNA reads TGCGCCAGCAGTGAGGATTTGCCAAATACGCAGTATTTT.

Only one count was recorded for this clone. This chain links TRBV5-1 with TRBJ2-5; 7 bases agree with TRBD2. J was trimmed by 2 bases and V by 0 bases; bases with no gene match: 7. The CDR3 is 16 amino acids. In germline, CDR1 is SGHRS, CDR2 YFSETQ. The CDR3 DNA sequence: TGCGCCAGCAGCTTGGTTGGCGGGGGAGGGCAAGAGACCCAGTACTTC. It translates to CASSLVGGGGQETQYF.

V usage is TRBV5-5 and J usage is TRBJ2-3, with D uncertain. The CDR3 is 17 amino acids. The germline V and J ends were trimmed by 0 bases and 2 bases, with 16 bases remaining between them. The germline CDR1 and CDR2 sequences are SGHKS and YYEKEE (reference sequence). The CDR3: CASSLEGVGGSTDTQYF. In DNA, the CDR3 is TGTGCCAGCAGCTTGGAAGGCGTTGGTGGATCCACAGATACGCAGTATTTT.

The CDR3 region has the DNA TGTGCCAGCAGCGTCGGGATACAGGGAGAGGCTTTCTTT. Protein product: CASSVGIQGEAFF. V gene TRBV9 combines with J gene TRBJ1-1, with D possibly being TRBD1 (6 bases). This CDR3 has 13 amino acids. Between the trimmed V and J ends, which lost 2 bases and 11 bases, there was a span of 16 bases. Per germline, CDR1 SGDLS and CDR2 YYNGEE.

The V call is TRBV2, the J call TRBJ2-2; the D gene is possibly TRBD1 (5 bases). V lost 6 bases and J lost 5, with 10 bases in between. Germline V gene data show CDR1 as SNHLY and CDR2 as FYNNEI. This CDR3 is 13 amino acids long. For the CDR3, the DNA is TGTGCCAGCAGCTCTACAGGTACCGGGGAGCTGTTTTTT. Protein: CASSSTGTGELFF.

J is TRBJ1-2 and V is TRBV4-1; the D gene is possibly TRBD1 (5 bases). The V gene's germline CDR1 is MGHRA and CDR2 YSYEKL. This CDR3 is built from 13 residues. V was trimmed by 3 bases and J by 5 bases, leaving 10 bases between them. CDR3 coding DNA: TGCGCCAGCAGCCAGGACATACTGTATGGCTACACCTTC. Translated: CASSQDILYGYTF.

CDR3 loop: CASSPVTVSAYEQYF. CDR3 sequence (DNA): TGTGCCAGCTCACCCGTGACAGTTAGTGCCTACGAGCAGTACTTC. The chain has TRBV18 and TRBJ2-7; D is possibly TRBD1 (5 bases). This CDR3 has 15 residues. The germline gives CDR1 KGHSH, CDR2 LQKENI. V lost 3 bases and J lost 2, with 14 bases in between.

This sequence joins TRBV5-1 and TRBJ2-6; no firm D call. This CDR3 spans 17 amino acids. Trimming removed 0 bases from V and 1 base from J, with 11 bases in between. CDR1 and CDR2 from the germline V gene are SGHRS and YFSETQ. The DNA of the CDR3 is TGCGCCAGCAGCTTGGCCGAACCTACATCTGGGGCCAACGTCCTGACTTTC. It yields the protein CASSLAEPTSGANVLTF.

V is TRBV5-1 and J is TRBJ1-1; D uncertain. Germline CDR1 SGHRS, CDR2 YFSETQ. The CDR3 covers 15 residues. With 0 bases removed from V and 5 bases from J, the gap between germline ends came to 14 bases. The CDR3 region is CASSLVVDFGTEAFF. Here the CDR3 DNA reads TGCGCCAGCAGCTTGGTAGTGGACTTCGGGACTGAAGCTTTCTTT.

This chain connects TRBV2 to TRBJ2-1; no clear D gene. Germline V gives CDR1 SNHLY, CDR2 FYNNEI. The V end lost 6 bases, the J end lost 0 bases, and 15 bases lay between the germline ends. The CDR3 is 16 residues long. CDR3: CASSLETASSYNEQFF. The CDR3 nucleotides are TGTGCCAGCAGCTTGGAGACGGCAAGCTCCTACAATGAGCAGTTCTTC.